A selection of T cell receptor beta chains follows, all from one sample in a study of response to subunit inactivated influenza vaccine. A single record per CDR3 protein comes from TCRdb applying MiXCR to the RT-PCR reads. Altogether about 500,000 distinct CDR3 sequences are present, approximately 7.3% being singletons, with the ten largest covering about an eighth. This specimen consisted of PBMCs from blood, obtained less than 30 months after vaccination. The receptors here all came from a man aged 50-75 years who received an inactivated influenza vaccine. Both conserved end residues are part of each CDR3. D genes are given only for firm matches. Clone size is shown for a subset of rows, as once, few, many or a class of expanded clone.

J gene: TRBJ2-3; clone size: few; D gene: TRBD1; V gene: TRBV20-1; CDR3 protein: CSATDRGLSDTQYF; CDR3 DNA: TGCAGTGCTACCGACAGGGGGCTATCAGATACGCAGTATTTT
J gene: TRBJ2-7; clone size: many; D gene: .; V gene: TRBV20-1; CDR3 protein: CSAAFRMAATYEQYF; CDR3 DNA: TGCAGTGCTGCCTTTAGGATGGCAGCGACCTACGAGCAGTACTTC
J gene: TRBJ1-4; clone size: few; D gene: .; V gene: TRBV11-2; CDR3 protein: CASSDPRGLREKLFF; CDR3 DNA: TGTGCCAGCAGCGACCCTCGCGGGCTTCGTGAAAAACTGTTTTTT
J gene: TRBJ1-2; clone size: .; D gene: .; V gene: TRBV20-1; CDR3 protein: CSASSRPGNNYGYTF; CDR3 DNA: TGCAGTGCTAGTTCGAGGCCCGGCAATAACTATGGCTACACCTTC
J gene: TRBJ2-5; clone size: .; D gene: .; V gene: TRBV29-1; CDR3 protein: CSGYREGRTQYF; CDR3 DNA: TGCAGCGGGTACAGGGAGGGTCGGACCCAGTACTTC
J gene: TRBJ1-3; clone size: few; D gene: .; V gene: TRBV12-3/TRBV12-4; CDR3 protein: CASRGTNSGNTIYF; CDR3 DNA: TGTGCCAGCAGGGGGACAAACTCTGGAAACACCATATATTTT
J gene: TRBJ2-7; clone size: few; D gene: TRBD1; V gene: TRBV12-3/TRBV12-4; CDR3 protein: CASSEAGTGTYEQYF; CDR3 DNA: TGTGCCAGCAGCGAGGCCGGGACAGGGACCTACGAGCAGTACTTC
J gene: TRBJ2-1; clone size: many; D gene: .; V gene: TRBV5-1; CDR3 protein: CASSLGRGLYNEQFF; CDR3 DNA: TGCGCCAGCAGCCTGGGAAGGGGCTTATACAATGAGCAGTTCTTC
J gene: TRBJ1-6; clone size: .; D gene: .; V gene: TRBV7-8; CDR3 protein: CASSSNHLTWESPLHF; CDR3 DNA: TGTGCCAGCAGCTCCAACCACCTGACTTGGGAGTCACCCCTCCACTTT
J gene: TRBJ1-2; clone size: few; D gene: .; V gene: TRBV11-2; CDR3 protein: CASSRLGTSYYGYTF; CDR3 DNA: TGTGCCAGCAGCCGTTTGGGGACAAGCTACTATGGCTACACCTTC
J gene: TRBJ1-2; clone size: few; D gene: .; V gene: TRBV15; CDR3 protein: CATSRAAINYGYTF; CDR3 DNA: TGTGCCACCAGCAGAGCGGCGATTAACTATGGCTACACCTTC
J gene: TRBJ2-1; clone size: .; D gene: TRBD2; V gene: TRBV18; CDR3 protein: CASSYPYTSGNYEQFF; CDR3 DNA: TGTGCCAGCTCCTACCCGTACACTAGCGGGAACTATGAGCAGTTCTTC
J gene: TRBJ2-3; clone size: few; D gene: .; V gene: TRBV9; CDR3 protein: CASSVVADTQYF; CDR3 DNA: TGTGCCAGCAGCGTAGTCGCAGATACGCAGTATTTT
J gene: TRBJ1-2; clone size: few; D gene: .; V gene: TRBV7-2; CDR3 protein: CASGRDYGYTF; CDR3 DNA: TGTGCCTCGGGCAGGGATTATGGCTACACCTTC
J gene: TRBJ2-1; clone size: .; D gene: .; V gene: TRBV11-3; CDR3 protein: CASSPSPGIEQFF; CDR3 DNA: TGTGCCAGCAGCCCATCCCCCGGGATTGAGCAGTTCTTC
J gene: TRBJ2-3; clone size: many; D gene: TRBD2; V gene: TRBV4-2; CDR3 protein: CASSQLTRGANTDTQYF; CDR3 DNA: TGTGCCAGCAGCCAACTCACGCGGGGGGCAAACACAGATACGCAGTATTTT
J gene: TRBJ1-2; clone size: few; D gene: .; V gene: TRBV10-3; CDR3 protein: CAITKEIGYGYTF; CDR3 DNA: TGTGCCATAACTAAAGAAATCGGCTATGGCTACACCTTC
J gene: TRBJ2-5; clone size: .; D gene: .; V gene: TRBV27; CDR3 protein: CASRSGGASFQYF; CDR3 DNA: TGTGCCAGCAGATCAGGGGGGGCCTCTTTTCAGTACTTC
J gene: TRBJ1-1; clone size: many; D gene: TRBD1; V gene: TRBV10-3; CDR3 protein: CAISARTGADTEAFF; CDR3 DNA: TGTGCCATCAGTGCCCGGACAGGGGCCGACACTGAAGCTTTCTTT
J gene: TRBJ2-2; clone size: many; D gene: TRBD2; V gene: TRBV5-4; CDR3 protein: CASSAGLANTGELFF; CDR3 DNA: TGTGCCAGCAGCGCGGGACTAGCGAACACCGGGGAGCTGTTTTTT